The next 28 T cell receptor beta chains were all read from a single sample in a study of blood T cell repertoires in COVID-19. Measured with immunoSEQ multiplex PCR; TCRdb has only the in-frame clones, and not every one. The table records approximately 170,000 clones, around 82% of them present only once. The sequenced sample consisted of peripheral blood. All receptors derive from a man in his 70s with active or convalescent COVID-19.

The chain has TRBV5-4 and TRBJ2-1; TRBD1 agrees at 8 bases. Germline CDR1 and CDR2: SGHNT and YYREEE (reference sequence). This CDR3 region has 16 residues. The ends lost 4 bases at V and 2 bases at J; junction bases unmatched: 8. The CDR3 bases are TGTGCCAGCAGCCTGGGACAGGCCGGACCCTACAATGAGCAGTTCTTC. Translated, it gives CASSLGQAGPYNEQFF.

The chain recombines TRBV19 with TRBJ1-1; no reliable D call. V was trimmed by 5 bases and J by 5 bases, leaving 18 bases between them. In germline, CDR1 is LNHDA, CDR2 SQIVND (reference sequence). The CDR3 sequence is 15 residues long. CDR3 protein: CASSSQPELRTEAFF. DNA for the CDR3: TGTGCCAGTAGTTCCCAGCCGGAACTGCGGACTGAAGCTTTCTTT.

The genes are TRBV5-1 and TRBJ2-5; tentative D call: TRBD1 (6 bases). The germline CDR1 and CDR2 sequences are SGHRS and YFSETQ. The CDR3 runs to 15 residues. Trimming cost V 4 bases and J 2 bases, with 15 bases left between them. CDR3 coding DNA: TGCGCCAGCAGCCTCCAGGGACAAATGCAAGAGACCCAGTACTTC. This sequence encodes CASSLQGQMQETQYF.

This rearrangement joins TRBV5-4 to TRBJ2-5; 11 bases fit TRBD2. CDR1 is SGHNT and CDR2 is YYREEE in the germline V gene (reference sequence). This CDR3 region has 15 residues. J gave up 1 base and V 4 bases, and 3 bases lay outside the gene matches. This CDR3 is CASSRLAGTQETQYF. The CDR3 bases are TGTGCCAGCAGCCGACTAGCGGGGACCCAAGAGACCCAGTACTTC.

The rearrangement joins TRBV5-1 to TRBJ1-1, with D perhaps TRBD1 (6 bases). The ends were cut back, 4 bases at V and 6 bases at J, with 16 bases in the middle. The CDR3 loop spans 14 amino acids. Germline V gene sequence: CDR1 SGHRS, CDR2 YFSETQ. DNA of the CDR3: TGCGCCAGCAGCCCCTTAGGGGGTAGGGCTGAAGCTTTCTTT. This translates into CASSPLGGRAEAFF. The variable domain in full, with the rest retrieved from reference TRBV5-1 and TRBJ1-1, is KAGVTQTPRYLIKTRGQQVTLSCSPISGHRSVSWYQQTPGQGLQFLFEYFSETQRNKGNFPGRFSGRQFSNSRSEMNVSTLELGDSALYLCASSPLGGRAEAFFGQGTRLTVV.

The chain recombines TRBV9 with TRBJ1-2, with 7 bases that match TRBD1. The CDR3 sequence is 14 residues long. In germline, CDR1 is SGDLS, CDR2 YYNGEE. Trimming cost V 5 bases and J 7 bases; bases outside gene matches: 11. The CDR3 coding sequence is TGTGCCAGCAGGTCGGACAGGAGAGTACTTGGCTACACCTTC. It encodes CASRSDRRVLGYTF.

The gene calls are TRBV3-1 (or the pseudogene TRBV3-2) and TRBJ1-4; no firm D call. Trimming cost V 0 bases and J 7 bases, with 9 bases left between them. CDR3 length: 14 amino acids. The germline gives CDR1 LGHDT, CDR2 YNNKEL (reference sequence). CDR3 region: CASSQDRGTEKLFF. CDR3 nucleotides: TGTGCCAGCAGCCAAGATCGGGGTACTGAAAAACTGTTTTTT.

The CDR3 sequence: CASSFSGNTIYF. The CDR3 DNA follows: TGTGCCAGCAGTTTCTCCGGAAACACCATATATTTT. V is TRBV12-3 or TRBV12-4 and J is TRBJ1-3; D not certain. Trimming stripped 3 bases from V and 4 bases from J, with 4 bases between. The CDR3 has 12 residues.

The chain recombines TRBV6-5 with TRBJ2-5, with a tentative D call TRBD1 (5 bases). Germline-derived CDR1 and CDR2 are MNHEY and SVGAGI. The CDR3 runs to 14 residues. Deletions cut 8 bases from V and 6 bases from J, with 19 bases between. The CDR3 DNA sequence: TGTGCCAGCTTATATCCACAAGGGGTGAAGACCCAGTACTTC. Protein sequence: CASLYPQGVKTQYF.

The CDR3 nucleotides are TGTGCCAGCAGTGAAAGAGGCTTCGGGGCTGGGGCCAACGTCCTGACTTTC. It yields the protein CASSERGFGAGANVLTF. The gene calls are TRBV2 and TRBJ2-6; TRBD2 might be the D (5 bases). The CDR3 covers 17 residues. Germline V lookup: CDR1 SNHLY, CDR2 FYNNEI. V lost 2 bases, J lost 2 bases, and 13 bases lay in between. Together with reference TRBV2 and TRBJ2-6, the CDR3 gives the full variable domain: EPEVTQTPSHQVTQMGQEVILRCVPISNHLYFYWYRQILGQKVEFLVSFYNNEISEKSEIFDDQFSVERPDGSNFTLKIRSTKLEDSAMYFCASSERGFGAGANVLTFGAGSRLTVL.

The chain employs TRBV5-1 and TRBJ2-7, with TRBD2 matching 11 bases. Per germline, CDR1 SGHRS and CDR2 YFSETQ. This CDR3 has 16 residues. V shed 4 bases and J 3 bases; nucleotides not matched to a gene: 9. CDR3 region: CASSALAGGNYYEQYF. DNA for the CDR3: TGCGCCAGCAGCGCCCTAGCGGGAGGAAACTACTACGAGCAGTACTTC. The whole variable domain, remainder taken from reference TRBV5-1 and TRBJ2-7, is KAGVTQTPRYLIKTRGQQVTLSCSPISGHRSVSWYQQTPGQGLQFLFEYFSETQRNKGNFPGRFSGRQFSNSRSEMNVSTLELGDSALYLCASSALAGGNYYEQYFGPGTRLTVT.

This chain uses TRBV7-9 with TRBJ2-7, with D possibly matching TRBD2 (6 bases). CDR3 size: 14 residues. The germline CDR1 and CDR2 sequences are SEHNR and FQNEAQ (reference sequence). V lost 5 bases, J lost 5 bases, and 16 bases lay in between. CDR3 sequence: CASSPPPGDHEQYF. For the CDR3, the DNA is TGTGCCAGCAGCCCACCCCCGGGGGATCACGAGCAGTACTTC.

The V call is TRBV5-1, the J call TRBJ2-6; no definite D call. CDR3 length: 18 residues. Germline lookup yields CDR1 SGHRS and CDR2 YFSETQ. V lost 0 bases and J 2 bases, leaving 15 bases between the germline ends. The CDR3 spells CASSLDSLRLTGANVLTF. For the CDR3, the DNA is TGCGCCAGCAGCTTGGATAGCCTAAGACTGACTGGGGCCAACGTCCTGACTTTC.

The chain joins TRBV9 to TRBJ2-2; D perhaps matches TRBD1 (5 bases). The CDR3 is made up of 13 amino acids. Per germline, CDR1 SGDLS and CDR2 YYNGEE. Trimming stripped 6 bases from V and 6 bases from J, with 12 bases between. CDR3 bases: TGTGCCAGCACCCCCTCAGGGCCCGGGGAGCTGTTTTTT. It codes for CASTPSGPGELFF.

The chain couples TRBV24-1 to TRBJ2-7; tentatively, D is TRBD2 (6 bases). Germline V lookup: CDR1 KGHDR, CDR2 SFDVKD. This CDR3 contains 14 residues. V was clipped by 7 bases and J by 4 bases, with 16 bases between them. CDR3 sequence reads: CATRGDFPSYEQYF. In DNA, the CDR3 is TGTGCCACCAGGGGGGACTTTCCTTCTTACGAGCAGTACTTC.

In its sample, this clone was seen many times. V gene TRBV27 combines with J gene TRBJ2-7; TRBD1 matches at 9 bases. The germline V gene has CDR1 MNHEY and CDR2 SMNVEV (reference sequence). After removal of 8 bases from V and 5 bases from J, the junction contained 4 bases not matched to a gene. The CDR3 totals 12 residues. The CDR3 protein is CASRQGVNEQYF. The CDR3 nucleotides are TGTGCCAGCCGACAGGGGGTCAACGAGCAGTACTTC.

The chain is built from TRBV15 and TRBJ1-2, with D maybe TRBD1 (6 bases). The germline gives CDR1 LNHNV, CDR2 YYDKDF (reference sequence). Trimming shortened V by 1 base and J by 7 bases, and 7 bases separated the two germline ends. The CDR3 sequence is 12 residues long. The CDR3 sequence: CATSRARGGYTF. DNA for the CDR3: TGTGCCACCAGCAGAGCCAGGGGTGGCTACACCTTC.

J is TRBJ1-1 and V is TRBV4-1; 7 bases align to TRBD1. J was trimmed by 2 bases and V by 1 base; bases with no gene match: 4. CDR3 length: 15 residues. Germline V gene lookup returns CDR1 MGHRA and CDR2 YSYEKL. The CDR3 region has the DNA TGCGCCAGCAGCCAAGCTGACAGGGTTAACACTGAAGCTTTCTTT. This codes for CASSQADRVNTEAFF.

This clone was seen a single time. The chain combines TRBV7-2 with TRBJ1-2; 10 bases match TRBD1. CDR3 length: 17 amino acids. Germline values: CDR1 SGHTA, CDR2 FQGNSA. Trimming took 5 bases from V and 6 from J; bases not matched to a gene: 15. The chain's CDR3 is CASSKRQGAKSTDGYTF. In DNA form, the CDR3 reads TGTGCCAGCAGCAAACGACAGGGGGCGAAGTCTACGGATGGCTACACCTTC.

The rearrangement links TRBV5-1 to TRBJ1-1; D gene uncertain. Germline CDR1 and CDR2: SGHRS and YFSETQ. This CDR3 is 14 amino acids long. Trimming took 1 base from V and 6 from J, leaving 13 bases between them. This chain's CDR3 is CASSLSRMDSEAFF. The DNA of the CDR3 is TGCGCCAGCAGCTTGAGCCGGATGGACTCTGAAGCTTTCTTT.

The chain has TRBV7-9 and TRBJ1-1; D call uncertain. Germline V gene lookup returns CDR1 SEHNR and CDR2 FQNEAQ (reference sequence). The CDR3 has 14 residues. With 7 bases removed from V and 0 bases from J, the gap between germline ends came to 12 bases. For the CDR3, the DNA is TGTGCCAGCAACAACCGAGACTTGAACACTGAAGCTTTCTTT. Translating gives CASNNRDLNTEAFF.

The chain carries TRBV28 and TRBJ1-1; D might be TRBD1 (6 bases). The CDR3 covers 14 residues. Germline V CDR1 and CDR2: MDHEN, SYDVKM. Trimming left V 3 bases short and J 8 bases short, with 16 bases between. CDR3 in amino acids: CASSLALNRVEAFF. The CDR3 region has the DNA TGTGCCAGCAGTTTGGCCCTAAACAGGGTAGAAGCTTTCTTT. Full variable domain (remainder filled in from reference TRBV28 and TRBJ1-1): DVKVTQSSRYLVKRTGEKVFLECVQDMDHENMFWYRQDPGLGLRLIYFSYDVKMKEKGDIPEGYSVSREKKERFSLILESASTNQTSMYLCASSLALNRVEAFFGQGTRLTVV.

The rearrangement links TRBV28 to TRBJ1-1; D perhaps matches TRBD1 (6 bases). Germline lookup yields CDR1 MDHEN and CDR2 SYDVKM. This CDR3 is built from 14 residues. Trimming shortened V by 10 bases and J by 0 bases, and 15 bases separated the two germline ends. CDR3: CATLIQGMNTEAFF. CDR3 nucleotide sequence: TGTGCCACCCTTATACAGGGCATGAACACTGAAGCTTTCTTT. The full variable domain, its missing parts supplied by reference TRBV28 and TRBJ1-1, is DVKVTQSSRYLVKRTGEKVFLECVQDMDHENMFWYRQDPGLGLRLIYFSYDVKMKEKGDIPEGYSVSREKKERFSLILESASTNQTSMYLCATLIQGMNTEAFFGQGTRLTVV.

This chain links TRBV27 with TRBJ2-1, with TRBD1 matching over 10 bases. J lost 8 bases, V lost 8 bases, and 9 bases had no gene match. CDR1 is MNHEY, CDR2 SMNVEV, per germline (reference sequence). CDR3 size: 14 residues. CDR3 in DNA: TGTGCCAGCGGCTCGGGACAGGGGTACGATGAGCAGTTCTTC. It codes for CASGSGQGYDEQFF.

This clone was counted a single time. CDR3 amino acids: CASSPQVYEQYF. CDR3 bases: TGTGCCAGCAGTCCCCAGGTGTACGAGCAGTACTTC. This sequence joins TRBV12-3 or TRBV12-4 and TRBJ2-7; D is ambiguous. The ends were cut back, 5 bases at V and 4 bases at J, with 9 bases in the middle. This CDR3 comprises 12 residues.

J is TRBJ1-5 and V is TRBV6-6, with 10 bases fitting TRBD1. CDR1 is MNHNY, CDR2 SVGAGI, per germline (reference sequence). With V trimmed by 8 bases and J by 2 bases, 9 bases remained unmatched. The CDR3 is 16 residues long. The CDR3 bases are TGTGCCAGCCTCAGTTCGACAGGGGGCGGCAATCAGCCCCAGCATTTT. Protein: CASLSSTGGGNQPQHF.

The DNA for the CDR3 is TGTGCCAGCAGCCTAGGACAGGGGAATCAGCCCCAGCATTTT. It specifies CASSLGQGNQPQHF. The chain carries TRBV7-2 and TRBJ1-5, with 9 bases identical to TRBD1. The CDR3 runs to 14 residues. V shed 5 bases and J 4 bases; nucleotides not matched to a gene: 3. The germline CDR1 and CDR2 sequences are SGHTA and FQGNSA.

CDR3 nucleotides: TGTGCCAGCAGCCAATCCCCATCCCCTTCACCCCTCCACTTT. It codes for CASSQSPSPSPLHF. The chain carries TRBV3-1 (or the pseudogene TRBV3-2) and TRBJ1-6, with D uncertain. The CDR3 covers 14 residues. V was trimmed by 2 bases and J by 9 bases, leaving 11 bases between them. CDR1 LGHDT and CDR2 YNNKEL come from the germline V gene (reference sequence).